This is a list of T cell receptor beta chains from one sample in a study of blood T cell repertoires in COVID-19. TCRdb keeps only in-frame clones here, not all; method: immunoSEQ multiplex PCR. The data show fewer than 85,000 clones, roughly three quarters seen once. Sequenced input: peripheral blood. These receptors were obtained from a man aged 70 or older with COVID-19, enrolled during active disease. CDR3s include the opening cysteine and the closing phenylalanine or tryptophan. The D gene is left open where the match is weak. The size field is filled for only some rows; it gives once, few, many or a size class.

J,V,D,size,DNA,CDR3
TRBJ2-3,TRBV6-2/TRBV6-3,.,once,TGTGCCAGCAGCACCAAGCGGGCCTACACAGATACGCAGTATTTT,CASSTKRAYTDTQYF
TRBJ1-1,TRBV6-1,TRBD1,.,TGTGCCAGCAGTGTGAGACAGGGGGCCGGGAACACTGAAGCTTTCTTT,CASSVRQGAGNTEAFF
TRBJ2-1,TRBV28,.,.,TGTGCCAGCAGTTTAGGGGGCGATCTTGGCAATGAGCAGTTCTTC,CASSLGGDLGNEQFF
TRBJ2-3,TRBV5-1,.,.,TGCGCCAGCAGCTTGTACGGAGATACGCAGTATTTT,CASSLYGDTQYF
TRBJ2-7,TRBV9,.,.,TGTGCCAGCAGCGTAGTAGAACAGCCCTACGAGCAGTACTTC,CASSVVEQPYEQYF
TRBJ1-1,TRBV20-1,.,.,TGCAGTGCTAGCGGCAGGGAAGCTTTCTTT,CSASGREAFF
TRBJ2-7,TRBV29-1,TRBD1,.,TGCATCCAAAGGGGGACAGGGCCCTTCGAGCAGTACTTC,CIQRGTGPFEQYF
TRBJ1-1,TRBV13,TRBD1,.,TGTGCCAGCAGCTTAGATGGGACAGGGTTCACTGAAGCTTTCTTT,CASSLDGTGFTEAFF
TRBJ2-2,TRBV28,.,few,TGTGCCAGCATTCTCACGTACACTATCACCGGGGAGCTGTTTTTT,CASILTYTITGELFF
TRBJ1-5,TRBV6-5,TRBD1,.,TGTGCCAGCAGTCCGGGACAGTATAGCAATCAGCCCCAGCATTTT,CASSPGQYSNQPQHF
TRBJ2-5,TRBV18,.,few,TGTGCCAGCTCAGGGACTCAAGAGACCCAGTACTTC,CASSGTQETQYF
TRBJ2-7,TRBV7-6,TRBD2,.,TGTGCCAGCAGCTTGGCCCGTAGCGGGAGGGGGGCCGAGCAGTACTTC,CASSLARSGRGAEQYF
TRBJ2-7,TRBV19,TRBD2,few,TGTGCCAGTAGTATAGTGGCAGCGGCTAGCGGGGAGTACGAGCAGTACTTC,CASSIVAAASGEYEQYF
TRBJ1-5,TRBV19,TRBD1,.,TGTGCCAGTAGTATATCAGGGGGCATCGGCAATCAGCCCCAGCATTTT,CASSISGGIGNQPQHF
TRBJ2-7,TRBV4-1,TRBD2,.,TGCGCCAGCAGCGCGACTAGCGGGAGGGCCTGGTACGAGCAGTACTTC,CASSATSGRAWYEQYF
TRBJ1-1,TRBV7-3,.,.,TGTGCCTCCCTTAACGGGGAAGCTTTCTTT,CASLNGEAFF
TRBJ1-4,TRBV18,.,.,TGTGCCAGCTCACCAACCCACATGGCGGGGGGCGGCTATGAAAAACTGTTTTTT,CASSPTHMAGGGYEKLFF
TRBJ2-1,TRBV4-1,TRBD1,.,TGCGCCAGCAGCCAAGGACTCGGGGACAGCAAACACAATGAGCAGTTCTTC,CASSQGLGDSKHNEQFF
TRBJ2-7,TRBV10-3,.,.,TGTGCCATCAGTGTCGTTTCCTACGAGCAGTACTTC,CAISVVSYEQYF
TRBJ1-2,TRBV10-1,.,.,TGCGCCAGCCGAGAGTTGGCAGGGGATGGCTACACCTTC,CASRELAGDGYTF
TRBJ2-3,TRBV7-2,TRBD1,.,TGTGCCAGCAGACCGGGACAGCCGGGGACAGATACGCAGTATTTT,CASRPGQPGTDTQYF
TRBJ2-1,TRBV9,.,.,TGTGCCAGCAGCGCCCTAGAGAGGCCCCTCCCGTACAATGAGCAGTTCTTC,CASSALERPLPYNEQFF
TRBJ2-2,TRBV27,TRBD1,.,TGTGCCAGCAGTTTGGACAGGGTAGACACCGGGGAGCTGTTTTTT,CASSLDRVDTGELFF
TRBJ1-1,TRBV11-3,TRBD1,.,TGTGCCAGCAGCGGACAGGTGGGGAGAACTTTCTTT,CASSGQVGRTFF
TRBJ2-4,TRBV5-4,TRBD2,.,TGTGCCAGCAGTTTTCTAGCGGGAGAGGCCAAAAACATTCAGTACTTC,CASSFLAGEAKNIQYF
TRBJ1-5,TRBV4-3,.,.,TGCGCCAGCAGCCAAGATGCGGGCCGGGGCAATCAGCCCCAGCATTTT,CASSQDAGRGNQPQHF
TRBJ1-6,TRBV19,.,.,TGTGCCAGTAGTACAACGGACTCTAATTCACCCCTCCACTTT,CASSTTDSNSPLHF
TRBJ1-5,TRBV30,.,.,TGTGCCTGGAGCCGCGGGCAGAATCAGCCCCAGCATTTT,CAWSRGQNQPQHF
TRBJ2-3,TRBV4-1,.,.,TGCGCCAGCAGCCCCCACACTAACCGGGCAGATACGCAGTATTTT,CASSPHTNRADTQYF
TRBJ2-3,TRBV3-1/TRBV3-2,.,.,TGTGCCAGCAGCCAAGTCCCAGGGATCGCAGATACGCAGTATTTT,CASSQVPGIADTQYF
TRBJ2-1,TRBV28,.,.,TGTGCCAGCAGGACGGAGCAGTGGTGGCGCGAGCAGTTCTTC,CASRTEQWWREQFF
TRBJ2-1,TRBV11-3,.,.,TGTGCCAGCAGCTTAGAAAGACAGAGCTCCTACAATGAGCAGTTCTTC,CASSLERQSSYNEQFF
TRBJ2-3,TRBV19,TRBD1,.,TGTGCCAGTAGTGTTATCGGGACAGGGAGCCCAGATACGCAGTATTTT,CASSVIGTGSPDTQYF
TRBJ2-7,TRBV7-2,TRBD2,.,TGTGCCAGCAGCCAATCTAGCGGGAGGTCCTACGAGCAGTACTTC,CASSQSSGRSYEQYF
TRBJ1-1,TRBV6-5,.,.,TGTGCCAGCACCTCTATAAACACTGAAGCTTTCTTT,CASTSINTEAFF
TRBJ1-1,TRBV24-1,.,once,TGTGCCACCAGTGATTTTTCGGGGACTGAAGCTTTCTTT,CATSDFSGTEAFF
TRBJ2-4,TRBV28,.,few,TGTGCCAGCAGCTCGCAGGGGTATCAGTACTTC,CASSSQGYQYF
TRBJ2-1,TRBV5-6,TRBD2,medium-sized,TGTGCCAGCAGCACTCTCCTAGCGGGAGACACCTACAATGAGCAGTTCTTC,CASSTLLAGDTYNEQFF
TRBJ2-7,TRBV4-1,.,.,TGCGCCAGCAGCCAACCAGAAGGTCTACGGGGAGAGCAGTACTTC,CASSQPEGLRGEQYF
TRBJ1-3,TRBV7-9,.,few,TGTGCCAGCACCCCCCTGTCGGGGTCAGGAAACACCATATATTTT,CASTPLSGSGNTIYF